This is a list of T cell receptor beta chains from one sample in a study of blood T cell repertoires in COVID-19. Assay used: immunoSEQ multiplex PCR; TCRdb lists only in-frame clones, some missing. The sample records 180,000 or so clones, roughly 82% being singletons. Source material: peripheral blood. All receptors come from a woman aged 70-85 years with acute or convalescent COVID-19. Each CDR3 is given with its conserved first and last residue. The D gene is left open where the match is weak. Clone sizes are given selectively: once, few, many, or a class where the clone is expanded.

J gene	D gene	clone size	V gene	CDR3 DNA	CDR3 protein
TRBJ2-5	TRBD2	.	TRBV7-9	TGTGCCAGCGGCCGGCGGGAGGCGGGGGAGACCCAGTACTTC	CASGRREAGETQYF
TRBJ2-2	TRBD1	.	TRBV7-2	TGTGCCAGCAGAAGGTGGACAGGGGACACCGGGGAGCTGTTTTTT	CASRRWTGDTGELFF
TRBJ1-5	.	.	TRBV30	TGTGCCTGGAGCATAGGGGCGAATCAGCCCCAGCATTTT	CAWSIGANQPQHF
TRBJ2-5	.	.	TRBV4-3	TGCGCCAGCAGCCAAGATAGTTCCGGCCGGGGGGCTCAGGAGACCCAGTACTTC	CASSQDSSGRGAQETQYF
TRBJ2-3	.	.	TRBV9	TGTGCCAGCAGCCCCTCGTATTCAGATACGCAGTATTTT	CASSPSYSDTQYF
TRBJ2-5	.	many	TRBV5-1	TGCGCCAGCAGCTTGATGGAGGACCAGTACTTC	CASSLMEDQYF
TRBJ2-7	.	.	TRBV7-7	TGTGCTAGCAGCTTAAATCCAGGCAACTACGAGCAGTACTTC	CASSLNPGNYEQYF
TRBJ1-6	TRBD1	.	TRBV27	TGTGCCAGCAGTTTCAGGGGGCTTTGGAATTCACCCCTCCACTTT	CASSFRGLWNSPLHF
TRBJ2-5	.	.	TRBV2	TGTGCCAGCAATAACCTGGGGAGGCGAGAGACCCAGTACTTC	CASNNLGRRETQYF
TRBJ1-1	.	.	TRBV4-3	TGCGCCAGCAGCCAAGATCTAGGGGGGGGTGAAGCTTTCTTT	CASSQDLGGGEAFF
TRBJ2-2	.	medium-sized	TRBV7-2	TGTGCCAGCAGCGGACTTCGGCCCGACACCGGGGAGCTGTTTTTT	CASSGLRPDTGELFF
TRBJ1-2	TRBD1	few	TRBV5-6	TGTGCCAGCAGCTCCCGCAGCTGGACAGGGGGGTATGGCTACACCTTC	CASSSRSWTGGYGYTF
TRBJ1-1	.	.	TRBV7-3	TGTGCCAGCAGCGTTACATCGAACACTGAAGCTTTCTTT	CASSVTSNTEAFF
TRBJ1-2	.	.	TRBV7-2	TGTGCCAGCAGGGGGGCAGCCAACTATGGCTACACCTTC	CASRGAANYGYTF
TRBJ2-7	TRBD1	.	TRBV2	TGTGCCAGCAGTGAGGGGACAGGGCTCTACGAGCAGTACTTC	CASSEGTGLYEQYF
TRBJ2-5	.	.	TRBV5-5	TGTGCTAGCATGCAGTGGTACCAAGAGACCCAGTACTTC	CASMQWYQETQYF
TRBJ2-7	TRBD2	.	TRBV7-9	TGTGCCAGCAGCTTACTAGCGGGTACCTCCTCCTACGAGCAGTACTTC	CASSLLAGTSSYEQYF
TRBJ2-3	.	.	TRBV7-2	TGTGCCAGCAGCTTAGCATCGAGCACAGATACGCAGTATTTT	CASSLASSTDTQYF
TRBJ2-5	.	.	TRBV28	TGTGCCAGCAGTTCCCCGAGGTATTTCAGAGAGACCCAGTACTTC	CASSSPRYFRETQYF
TRBJ2-7	.	.	TRBV7-8	TGTGCCAGCAGCTTAGCAGAGGTTCCAGGGTCGGGCGAGCAGTACTTC	CASSLAEVPGSGEQYF
TRBJ2-5	TRBD1	.	TRBV2	TGTGCCAGCAAATACGACAGGGATGGAGAGACCCAGTACTTC	CASKYDRDGETQYF
TRBJ2-3	TRBD2	.	TRBV10-3	TGTGCCATCAGTGAGGGGGGTAGCGGGAGCACAGATACGCAGTATTTT	CAISEGGSGSTDTQYF
TRBJ1-5	TRBD1	.	TRBV6-6	TGTGCCAGCAGATTACCGGGACAGGGGGATCAGCCCCAGCATTTT	CASRLPGQGDQPQHF
TRBJ2-3	.	.	TRBV10-3	TGTGCCATCATGGGGGCCGGTCGACTAGATACGCAGTATTTT	CAIMGAGRLDTQYF
TRBJ2-7	TRBD1	.	TRBV5-1	TGCGCCAGCAGCCCTGGGACAGGGGAGACAGCGCAGTACTTC	CASSPGTGETAQYF
TRBJ1-1	TRBD1	few	TRBV19	TGTGCCAGTAGTCGACAGGGGAACACTGAAGCTTTCTTT	CASSRQGNTEAFF
TRBJ1-3	.	once	TRBV28	TGTGCCAGCAGTCTGACAGGATCTGGAAACACCATATATTTT	CASSLTGSGNTIYF
TRBJ2-1	.	.	TRBV30	TGTGCCTGGAGCCCCAACTTTAATGAGCAGTTCTTC	CAWSPNFNEQFF
TRBJ2-2	TRBD1	.	TRBV6-6	TGTGCCAGCAGTCTCAGGGGGCCGGACACCGGGGAGCTGTTTTTT	CASSLRGPDTGELFF
TRBJ1-2	TRBD1	.	TRBV3-1/TRBV3-2	TGTGCCAGCAGCCAAGTAATCACAGGGGGCGCTGGAGGCTACACCTTC	CASSQVITGGAGGYTF
TRBJ2-3	TRBD1	.	TRBV6-1	TGTGCCAGCAGTGAAATTGGCAGGGGGAATACGCAGTATTTT	CASSEIGRGNTQYF
TRBJ2-7	.	.	TRBV27	TGTGCCAGCAGTTTCGGACAGACCTCCTACGAGCAGTACTTC	CASSFGQTSYEQYF
TRBJ2-1	.	.	TRBV27	TGTGCCAGCACCTATGGGGGGGCGCGGTACAATGAGCAGTTCTTC	CASTYGGARYNEQFF
TRBJ2-1	.	.	TRBV11-2	TGTGCCAGCGGGGCAGGAACTAACCCTAGGAACAATGAGCAGTTCTTC	CASGAGTNPRNNEQFF
TRBJ2-1	TRBD1	.	TRBV24-1	TGTGCCACCAGTGATTTCGGACAGGGCAACGACAATGAGCAGTTCTTC	CATSDFGQGNDNEQFF
TRBJ2-6	.	.	TRBV5-1	TGCGCCAGCAGCGCGGTCGACTCTGGGGCCAACGTCCTGACTTTC	CASSAVDSGANVLTF
TRBJ1-6	TRBD1	.	TRBV5-1	TGCGCCAGCAGCGCGGGACAGTCCCTCCTCCCCCTCCACTTT	CASSAGQSLLPLHF
TRBJ1-6	TRBD1	.	TRBV9	TGTGCCAGCAGCCCTCACTTGGGGACAGGGAATAATTCACCCCTCCACTTT	CASSPHLGTGNNSPLHF
TRBJ2-2	.	.	TRBV7-9	TGTGCCAGCAGCTTTGGGTGGGGCTGGGAGCTGTTTTTT	CASSFGWGWELFF
TRBJ2-4	TRBD1	.	TRBV3-1/TRBV3-2	TGTGCCAGCAGCCACCGGGACAGGATTGGTGTAAACATTCAGTACTTC	CASSHRDRIGVNIQYF
TRBJ1-2	.	.	TRBV7-8	TGTGCCAGCAGCATGGACACTACCTATGGCTACACCTTC	CASSMDTTYGYTF
TRBJ2-3	TRBD2	.	TRBV11-2	TGTGCCAGCAGCCCCACTAGCGGTAGCACAGATACGCAGTATTTT	CASSPTSGSTDTQYF
TRBJ2-3	.	once	TRBV30	TGTGCCGTATCTCGATCCGGCGGGAGCACAGATACGCAGTATTTT	CAVSRSGGSTDTQYF
TRBJ1-5	TRBD1	.	TRBV4-1	TGCGCCAGCAGCCAGGTTGTGGCAGGGGGCCTACAGCCCCAGCATTTT	CASSQVVAGGLQPQHF
TRBJ1-5	.	.	TRBV7-2	TGTGCCAGCAGCTTAGCTGGAGGTCTCAATCAGCCCCAGCATTTT	CASSLAGGLNQPQHF
TRBJ2-5	TRBD2	.	TRBV2	TGTGCCAGCAGGCCGGGGACTAACCTCGAGACCCAGTACTTC	CASRPGTNLETQYF
TRBJ2-1	TRBD2	once	TRBV4-1	TGCGCCAGCAGCCACGGGGGACTAGCGGGAGGGAGCTACAATGAGCAGTTCTTC	CASSHGGLAGGSYNEQFF
TRBJ2-3	TRBD1	once	TRBV29-1	TGCAGCGTCCGACAGGGCTCAGGCACAGATACGCAGTATTTT	CSVRQGSGTDTQYF
TRBJ2-1	TRBD1	.	TRBV4-1	TGCGCCAGCAGCCGTACAGGGGGCAACTACAATGAGCAGTTCTTC	CASSRTGGNYNEQFF
TRBJ2-3	TRBD1	once	TRBV6-6	TGTGCCAGCAGCCGACAGGGTAGGACAGATACGCAGTATTTT	CASSRQGRTDTQYF